The 23 T cell receptor beta chains below all came from one sample that was sequenced in a study of response to subunit inactivated influenza vaccine (dated by TCRdb to the late 2010s). Library preparation was by RT-PCR. These reads were obtained on an Illumina HiSeq 2500. The public reads were reanalyzed by TCRdb: fastp trimming at Q25, MiXCR alignment, in-frame beta chains only. Records with the same CDR3 protein are collapsed into one entry carrying the most frequent genes and DNA. The sample profile shows about 540,000 distinct CDR3 sequences; around 13% of them were found once. The ten largest clonotypes hold around 10% of the sample. Sequenced here: PBMCs from blood, sampled 11 to 12 days after vaccination. Receptors were obtained from a man in his fifties who received an inactivated influenza vaccine. Donor details come from another sample of the same person, matched by shared clones.

The DNA for the CDR3 is TGCAGTGCTAGTGGGGCTAGCGAATCCTACGAGCAGTACTTC. This codes for CSASGASESYEQYF. V gene TRBV20-1 combines with J gene TRBJ2-7; a possible D gene is TRBD2 (6 bases). The germline V gene has CDR1 DFQATT and CDR2 SNEGSKA (reference sequence). This CDR3 contains 14 residues. V gave up 3 bases and J gave up 1 base, with 13 bases separating them.

The chain links TRBV5-6 to TRBJ2-7; unclear D gene. This CDR3 is built from 12 residues. In germline, CDR1 is SGHDT, CDR2 YYEEEE. Trimming took 4 bases from V and 0 from J, leaving 5 bases between them. The CDR3 DNA sequence: TGTGCCAGCAGCCATAGCTCCTACGAGCAGTACTTC. This encodes CASSHSSYEQYF. Supplemented by reference TRBV5-6 and TRBJ2-7, the full variable domain reads DAGVTQSPTHLIKTRGQQVTLRCSPKSGHDTVSWYQQALGQGPQFIFQYYEEEERQRGNFPDRFSGHQFPNYSSELNVNALLLGDSALYLCASSHSSYEQYFGPGTRLTVT.

The chain employs TRBV27 and TRBJ1-5; no firm D call. In germline, CDR1 is MNHEY, CDR2 SMNVEV (reference sequence). With 5 bases removed from V and 2 bases from J, the gap between germline ends came to 13 bases. The CDR3 is 15 residues long. The CDR3 loop reads CASSRLPVRNQPQHF. The CDR3 DNA reads TGTGCCAGCAGTCGGCTACCCGTGCGCAATCAGCCCCAGCATTTT.

The chain carries TRBV7-2 and TRBJ2-7, with 11 positions matching TRBD2. From germline, CDR1 is SGHTA and CDR2 FQGNSA. J lost 4 bases, V lost 5 bases, and 7 bases had no gene match. CDR3 length: 15 amino acids. CDR3 amino acids: CASSQIAGGVYEQYF. CDR3 nucleotides: TGTGCCAGCAGCCAAATAGCGGGGGGGGTTTACGAGCAGTACTTC.

This clonotype was detected ten times or more. The chain uses TRBV12-3 or TRBV12-4 and TRBJ1-2; D may be TRBD1 (6 bases). The CDR3 covers 14 residues. The germline V and J ends were trimmed by 7 bases and 2 bases, with 14 bases remaining between them. CDR3 bases: TGTGCCAGCACCCCGGGACACGCAAACTATGGCTACACCTTC. This translates into CASTPGHANYGYTF.

Notes on this clonotype: One end of the junction varies from germline; a read error may be responsible. The chain recombines TRBV2 with TRBJ2-7; the D gene is possibly TRBD1 (5 bases). The CDR3 loop spans 12 amino acids. Germline V gene lookup returns CDR1 SNHLY and CDR2 FYNNEI. Here the CDR3 reads CASREDSPEQYF. The CDR3 region has the DNA TGTGCCAGCAGGGAAGACAGTCCCGAGCAGTACTTC.

This clonotype was found many times. The junction departs from the called germline gene at one end, perhaps through a read error. V gene TRBV5-1 combines with J gene TRBJ2-1, with TRBD1 matching 7 bases. The V gene's germline CDR1 is SGHRS and CDR2 YFSETQ. The CDR3 has 15 residues. The CDR3 loop is CASSPGQSSYNEQFF. The CDR3 region has the DNA TGTGCCAGCAGCCCGGGACAGAGCTCCTACAATGAGCAGTTCTTC. Full variable domain (rest looked up from reference TRBV5-1 and TRBJ2-1): KAGVTQTPRYLIKTRGQQVTLSCSPISGHRSVSWYQQTPGQGLQFLFEYFSETQRNKGNFPGRFSGRQFSNSRSEMNVSTLELGDSALYLCASSPGQSSYNEQFFGPGTRLTVL.

The chain couples TRBV11-2 to TRBJ1-1; a possible D gene is TRBD1 (5 bases). Germline loops: CDR1 SGHAT, CDR2 FQNNGV. This CDR3 spans 13 amino acids. V lost 1 base to trimming and J lost 10 bases, with 13 bases between them. The CDR3 is CASSLAAPGLAFF. The CDR3 coding sequence is TGTGCCAGCAGCTTAGCCGCTCCAGGGCTAGCTTTCTTT.

The rearrangement links TRBV4-3 to TRBJ2-1; D is perhaps TRBD1 or TRBD2 (6 bases each). The ends were cut back, 0 bases at V and 9 bases at J, with 18 bases in the middle. Germline-derived CDR1 and CDR2 are LGHNA and YSLEER. The CDR3 is 16 amino acids. The CDR3 DNA reads as TGCGCCAGCAGCCAAGATGGGTGGTTGGGGGGCGGTGAGCAGTTCTTC. Protein sequence: CASSQDGWLGGGEQFF.

The rearrangement links TRBV7-2 to TRBJ2-7; 10 positions match TRBD2. Germline trimming cut 6 bases from V and 4 bases from J; bases unmatched to any gene: 12. The germline V gene has CDR1 SGHTA and CDR2 FQGNSA. The CDR3 totals 16 residues. CDR3 in DNA: TGTGCCAGCAGAAGGGGGCTAGCGGGAGAGAGGTACGAGCAGTACTTC. Encoded protein: CASRRGLAGERYEQYF.

The chain is built from TRBV19 and TRBJ2-5; D unclear. Germline loops: CDR1 LNHDA, CDR2 SQIVND (reference sequence). The germline V and J ends were trimmed by 3 bases and 4 bases, with 9 bases remaining between them. The CDR3 is 13 residues long. In nucleotides, the CDR3 is TGTGCCAGTAGTATTGGCAGGCGAGAGACCCAGTACTTC. Translated, it gives CASSIGRRETQYF. Full variable domain (rest looked up from reference TRBV19 and TRBJ2-5): DGGITQSPKYLFRKEGQNVTLSCEQNLNHDAMYWYRQDPGQGLRLIYYSQIVNDFQKGDIAEGYSVSREKKESFPLTVTSAQKNPTAFYLCASSIGRRETQYFGPGTRLLVL.

The sample holds a few counts of this clonotype. The chain combines TRBV6-5 with TRBJ1-1, with 9 bases aligning to TRBD1. There are 18 residues in the CDR3. With 0 bases clipped from V and 1 base from J, the junction kept 9 bases outside the gene matches. Germline V lookup: CDR1 MNHEY, CDR2 SVGAGI. This CDR3 is CASSYSSWWTGENTEAFF. DNA of the CDR3: TGTGCCAGCAGTTACTCGAGTTGGTGGACAGGGGAGAACACTGAAGCTTTCTTT.

The genes are TRBV3-1 and TRBJ2-7, with 7 bases fitting TRBD1. This CDR3 region has 15 residues. After removal of 1 base from V and 7 bases from J, the junction contained 10 bases not matched to a gene. The germline gives CDR1 LGHDT, CDR2 YNNKEL (reference sequence). The CDR3 region is CASSQALGTAWEQYF. DNA of the CDR3: TGTGCCAGCAGCCAAGCCCTAGGGACAGCATGGGAGCAGTACTTC.

Only a few counts were recorded for this clonotype. This chain joins TRBV11-2 and TRBJ1-2, with D unresolved. CDR3 length: 18 amino acids. With 6 bases removed from V and 4 bases from J, the gap between germline ends came to 27 bases. Germline V gene sequence: CDR1 SGHAT, CDR2 FQNNGV. In DNA form, the CDR3 reads TGTGCCAGCAGTCCCCGATTGGGCCTCCGGAACGCCTTCTATGGCTACACCTTC. Translated, it gives CASSPRLGLRNAFYGYTF.

The table lists this clonotype with a few counts. The chain couples TRBV5-1 to TRBJ2-5, with unresolved D. Germline lookup yields CDR1 SGHRS and CDR2 YFSETQ. CDR3 length: 13 amino acids. V lost 2 bases, J lost 0 bases, and 5 bases lay in between. The CDR3 region is CASSFTYQETQYF. The CDR3 nucleotides are TGCGCCAGCAGCTTTACGTACCAAGAGACCCAGTACTTC.

The chain recombines TRBV19 with TRBJ2-1; a weak D match, TRBD1 (6 bases). This CDR3 has 16 residues. The germline V gene has CDR1 LNHDA and CDR2 SQIVND (reference sequence). Trimming removed 6 bases at V and 4 bases at J, with 19 bases between. CDR3 region: CASRDRAQGIYNEQFF. CDR3 DNA sequence: TGTGCCAGTAGAGACCGGGCCCAGGGGATTTACAATGAGCAGTTCTTC.

This clonotype was seen a handful of times. This chain uses TRBV7-6 with TRBJ2-5, with D perhaps TRBD1 or TRBD2 (5 bases each). Per the germline V gene, CDR1 is SGHVS and CDR2 is FNYEAQ. CDR3 length equals 14 residues. Trimming left V 4 bases short and J 5 bases short, with 14 bases between. Here the CDR3 reads CASSSIGWGETQYF. The CDR3 DNA reads TGTGCCAGCAGCTCAATTGGATGGGGGGAGACCCAGTACTTC.

This clonotype was observed a few times. Here the CDR3 DNA reads TGCAGTGCTAGAGATGGCGGGACAGGGGGCTACGAGCAGTACTTC. Its translation is CSARDGGTGGYEQYF. The chain carries TRBV20-1 and TRBJ2-7; TRBD1 agrees at 11 bases. V lost 0 bases and J lost 3; bases outside the gene matches: 4. Per germline, CDR1 DFQATT and CDR2 SNEGSKA (reference sequence). CDR3 length: 15 amino acids.

A few counts support this clonotype. In DNA, the CDR3 is TGTGCCAGCAGACCGGCCGGGACAGGGGCCTACGAGCAGTACTTC. Protein sequence: CASRPAGTGAYEQYF. The chain links TRBV12-3 or TRBV12-4 to TRBJ2-7; 10 bases fit TRBD1. The CDR3 spans 15 residues. J gave up 2 bases and V 6 bases, and 7 bases lay outside the gene matches.

V is TRBV10-3 and J is TRBJ1-6, with 9 bases aligning to TRBD1. Trimming removed 5 bases from V and 6 bases from J; junction bases left unmatched: 2. The germline gives CDR1 ENHRY, CDR2 SYGVKD. The CDR3 contains 14 residues. In DNA, the CDR3 is TGTGCCATCAGTCGGGACAGGGCTAATTCACCCCTCCACTTT. Protein sequence: CAISRDRANSPLHF.

In its sample, this clonotype was seen a few times. The chain has TRBV29-1 and TRBJ2-5, with D possibly TRBD1 on 5 matching bases. The germline V gene encodes CDR1 SQVTM and CDR2 ANQGSEA. The CDR3 runs 15 residues. Trimming cost V 0 bases and J 5 bases, with 16 bases left between them. CDR3 sequence reads: CSVEEFFGARETQYF. CDR3 DNA sequence: TGCAGCGTTGAAGAATTTTTTGGGGCCAGGGAGACCCAGTACTTC. The complete variable domain, with remaining parts taken from reference TRBV29-1 and TRBJ2-5, reads SAVISQKPSRDICQRGTSLTIQCQVDSQVTMMFWYRQQPGQSLTLIATANQGSEATYESGFVIDKFPISRPNLTFSTLTVSNMSPEDSSIYLCSVEEFFGARETQYFGPGTRLLVL.

A few counts support this clonotype. The rearrangement links TRBV2 to TRBJ2-1; D remains ambiguous. With 5 bases removed from V and 8 bases from J, the gap between germline ends came to 13 bases. CDR1 and CDR2 (germline): SNHLY, FYNNEI. There are 13 residues in the CDR3. CDR3 region: CASSKGQSYEQFF. CDR3 in DNA: TGTGCCAGCAGTAAGGGCCAGAGCTATGAGCAGTTCTTC.

This clonotype was seen a few times. This chain uses TRBV20-1 with TRBJ1-5; 10 bases line up with TRBD1. The CDR3 has 15 amino acids. The V segment lost 6 bases and the J segment 7 bases; nucleotides outside the gene matches: 12. From germline, CDR1 is DFQATT and CDR2 SNEGSKA (reference sequence). CDR3 bases: TGCAGTGCGCCACCGGGACAGGGGATACGGCAGCCCCAGCATTTT. As protein: CSAPPGQGIRQPQHF.